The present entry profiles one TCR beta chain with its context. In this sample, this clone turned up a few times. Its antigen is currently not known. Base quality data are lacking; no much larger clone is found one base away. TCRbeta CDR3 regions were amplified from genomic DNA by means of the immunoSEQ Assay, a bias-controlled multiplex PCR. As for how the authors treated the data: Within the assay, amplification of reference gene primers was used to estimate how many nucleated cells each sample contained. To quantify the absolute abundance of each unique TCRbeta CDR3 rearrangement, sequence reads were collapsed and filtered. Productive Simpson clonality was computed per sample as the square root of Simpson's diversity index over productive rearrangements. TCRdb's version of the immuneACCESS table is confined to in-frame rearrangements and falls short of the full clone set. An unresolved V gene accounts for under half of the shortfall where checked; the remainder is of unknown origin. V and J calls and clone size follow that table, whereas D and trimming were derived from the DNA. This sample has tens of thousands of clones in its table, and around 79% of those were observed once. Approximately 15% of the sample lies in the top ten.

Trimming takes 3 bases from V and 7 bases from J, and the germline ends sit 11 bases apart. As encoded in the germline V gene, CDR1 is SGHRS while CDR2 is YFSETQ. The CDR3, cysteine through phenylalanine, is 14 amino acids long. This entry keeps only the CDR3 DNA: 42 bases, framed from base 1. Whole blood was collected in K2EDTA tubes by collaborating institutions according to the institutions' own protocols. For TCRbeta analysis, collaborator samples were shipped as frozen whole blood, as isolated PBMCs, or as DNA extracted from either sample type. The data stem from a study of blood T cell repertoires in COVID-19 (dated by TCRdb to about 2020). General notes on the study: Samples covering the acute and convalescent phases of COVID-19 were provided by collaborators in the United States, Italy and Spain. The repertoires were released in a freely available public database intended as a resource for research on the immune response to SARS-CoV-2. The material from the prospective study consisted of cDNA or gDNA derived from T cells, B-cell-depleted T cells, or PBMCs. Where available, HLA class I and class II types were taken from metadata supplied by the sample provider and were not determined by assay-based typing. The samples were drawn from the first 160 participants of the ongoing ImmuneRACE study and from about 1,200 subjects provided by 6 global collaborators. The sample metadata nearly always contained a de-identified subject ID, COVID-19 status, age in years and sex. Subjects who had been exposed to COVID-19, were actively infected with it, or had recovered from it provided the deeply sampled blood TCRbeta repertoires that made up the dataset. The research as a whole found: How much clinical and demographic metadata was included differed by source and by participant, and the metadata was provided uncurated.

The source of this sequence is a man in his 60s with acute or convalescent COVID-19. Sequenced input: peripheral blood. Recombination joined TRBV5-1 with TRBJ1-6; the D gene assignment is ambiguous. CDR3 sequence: CASSWEGGNSPLHF. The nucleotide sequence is TGCGCCAGCAGCTGGGAGGGAGGGAATTCACCCCTCCACTTT.